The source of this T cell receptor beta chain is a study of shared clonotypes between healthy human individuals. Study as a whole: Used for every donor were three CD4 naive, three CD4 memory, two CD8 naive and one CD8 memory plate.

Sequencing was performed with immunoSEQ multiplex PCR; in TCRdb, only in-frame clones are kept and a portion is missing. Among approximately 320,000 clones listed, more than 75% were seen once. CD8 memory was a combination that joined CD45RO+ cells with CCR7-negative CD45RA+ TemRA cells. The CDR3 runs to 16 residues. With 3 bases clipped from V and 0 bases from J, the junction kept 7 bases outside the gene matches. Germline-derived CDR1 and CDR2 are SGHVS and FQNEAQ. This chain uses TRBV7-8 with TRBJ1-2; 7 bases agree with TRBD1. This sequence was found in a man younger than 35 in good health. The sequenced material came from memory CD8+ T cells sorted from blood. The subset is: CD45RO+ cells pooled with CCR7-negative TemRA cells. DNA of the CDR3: TGTGCCAGCAGCTTGGCCCCAGGGGGTTCTAACTATGGCTACACCTTC. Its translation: CASSLAPGGSNYGYTF.